This T cell receptor beta chain appears in the sequencing data of a study of patients and donors after allogeneic stem cell transplantation. TCRdb independently ran MiXCR on the RT-PCR reads; one entry per CDR3 protein. The profile shows roughly 940,000 distinct CDR3 sequences, 15% to 20% of them singletons. This CDR3 is 15 amino acids long. Germline-derived CDR1 and CDR2 are MNHNS and SASEGT. The germline V and J ends were trimmed by 5 bases and 8 bases, with 19 bases remaining between them. The rearrangement links TRBV6-1 to TRBJ1-5, with no clear D. The specimen was blood, either unsorted or a sorted T cell fraction (not recorded which). The receptor's source is a human donor who was either an allogeneic HSCT recipient or a stem cell or donor lymphocyte infusion donor (not recorded which). It is not recorded whose cells these are; they may come from a transplant donor. The CDR3 loop reads CASSPLPSPGKPQHF. The CDR3 DNA is TGTGCCAGCAGTCCCCTTCCTTCACCAGGAAAGCCCCAGCATTTT.